This TCR beta chain came from a study of identical twins (TCRdb year 2016). The study in broad terms: TCR alpha and beta repertoires from monozygotic twins, unrelated adults of various ages and cord blood were deep-sequenced to test whether fetal clonotypes persist. Replicate twin experiments were performed at different times using different library preparation protocols to rule out contamination.

The germline V gene sets CDR1 to MNHEY and CDR2 to SVGEGT. Cut back by 5 bases and 9 bases, the V and J ends lie 11 bases apart. Spanning cysteine to phenylalanine, the CDR3 consists of 12 amino acids. Only the CDR3 DNA stays, 36 bases, in frame from base 1. All donors were healthy Caucasians. The twin cohort consisted of three pairs of female monozygotic twins, all aged about 18 to 30 years. Positive isolation kits from Invitrogen were used to isolate CD4+ and CD8+ T cell populations. Broader findings and caveats from the paper: The excess sharing between twins in beta out-of-frame sequences was weaker because fewer shared sequences reduced the signal-to-noise ratio. Fewer insertions were carried by abundant cord blood beta clonotypes; a weaker similar trend was observed in young adult naive repertoires, while no such trend was observed in memory repertoires. Because the same donors could not be followed over many years, conclusions were based on cross-sectional statistical analysis. Out-of-frame TCR alpha sharing in monozygotic twins was systematically underestimated by recombination models, whereas sharing between unrelated individuals was in agreement with the recombination models. Compared with coincidental sharing between unrelated individuals, out-of-frame TCR alpha sequences shared between twins showed an excess of sequences with low generation probability. Invariant T cells such as MAIT and iNKT could partly confound zero-insertion analyses, though diverse VJ usage argued against this for most clonotypes.

This clonotype was found many times. Its cognate antigen has yet to be identified. Nothing much larger sits one base from this clone, and base qualities are not available. The library was prepared using 5' RACE. TCRdb records Illumina HiSeq 2000 as the sequencer. A universal primer binding site was introduced by template switching, and a unique molecular identifier was present in the final cDNA, enabling accurate counting of TCR cDNA molecules. Specific primers in the conserved constant-segment region were used to synthesize first-strand cDNA for TCR alpha and beta chains. To control for contamination, every cDNA library carried two barcodes: a SMART-Mk sample barcode plus Illumina barcodes. Two successive PCR steps introduced TruSeq adapter sequences along with Illumina sample barcodes. TCR alpha and beta cDNA libraries were sequenced on the Illumina HiSeq platform with custom primers. In the source study's methods: MiGEC processed the raw reads to extract unique molecular identifiers, while MiXCR was used to determine the CDR3 positions. Recombination models were inferred per individual with the repgenHMM and IGoR tools using an EM algorithm. The analysis of shared clonotypes was done with the tcR package in R, with sharing normalized by the product of cloneset sizes. Out-of-frame nonproductive sequences were analyzed to study raw recombination free of thymic and clonal selection effects. TCRdb trimmed the raw reads at Q25, called clones with MiXCR and kept productive beta chains. Records with the same CDR3 protein are collapsed into one entry carrying the most frequent genes and DNA. These V and J calls derive from TCRdb rather than the authors' analysis. This sample holds around 480,000 distinct CDR3 sequences; 13% to 15% were observed only once. Jointly, the top ten make up around 0.48% of the sample.

The same data also contributed to another study, on yellow fever vaccine responses in identical twins. The second study's authors report: The T cell response to vaccination in identical twins was reported by the authors to appear partly convergent and partly personalized. In the study, vaccine-responding T cell clones were precisely tracked in identical twins.

Sequenced: CD4+ T cells sorted from blood. Recombination joined TRBV6-2 or TRBV6-3 with TRBJ2-1; the D segment could be TRBD2, given 6 matching bases. The clonotype originates from a woman aged 18-29 years in good health. Read as DNA, the sequence is TGTGCCAGCAGTCACGGGGGAATTGAGCAGTTCTTC. This gives the protein CASSHGGIEQFF.